One and the same sample provided the 8 T cell receptor beta chains below, sequenced in a study of tissue T cells after allogeneic stem cell transplantation. TCRdb's copy holds only in-frame clones and misses some; the assay was immunoSEQ multiplex PCR. The table lists approximately 6,100 clones, around two fifths of them singletons, with 2% to 2.5% in the top ten. Regarding time point: mouse harvest day 7 after allogeneic transplant. Mouse grafts combined 10^7 T-cell-depleted bone marrow cells with 10^6 splenic CD5+ T cells. Sequenced sample: skin. The receptors here all came from a female BALB/c mouse given C57BL/6 T cells with graft-versus-host disease after an allogeneic hematopoietic cell transplant.

Points on this clone: Mouse gene names apply. The read falls 1 residue short of the CDR3 end, and the missing part is taken from the germline J gene. This sequence joins TRBV13-1 and TRBJ2-7; TRBD2 agrees at 8 bases. The CDR3 spans 13 residues. From germline, CDR1 is NSHNY and CDR2 SYGAGN. The V segment lost 2 bases and the J segment 4 bases; nucleotides outside the gene matches: 2. CDR3 bases read: TGTGCCAGCAGTGAACCTGGGGGGTATGAACAGTAC. The encoded protein is CASSEPGGYEQY. The complete CDR3 protein is CASSEPGGYEQYF.

This clone was observed a single time. Gene labels here are mouse ones. The read is 1 residue too short to cover the CDR3 end, so that end is filled in from the germline J gene. J is TRBJ2-5 and V is TRBV24, with 7 bases matching TRBD1. V lost 4 bases to trimming and J lost 3 bases; unmatched junction nucleotides: 1. The length of the CDR3 is 13 residues. From germline, CDR1 is KGHTA and CDR2 FRNEEI. The CDR3 DNA, read in part, is TGTGCCAGCAGTCCGGGACAGCAAGACACCCAGTAC. This sequence encodes CASSPGQQDTQY. The CDR3, in full, reads CASSPGQQDTQYF.

Regarding this clone: Mouse gene names apply. The read finishes 1 residue shy of the CDR3 end, and the germline J gene is used to complete it. The J gene is TRBJ1-4, the V gene TRBV16, with 8 positions matching TRBD1. V shed 2 bases, J shed 6 bases, and the junction held 2 bases outside the gene matches. This CDR3 region has 14 residues. Germline CDR1 SGHSA, CDR2 FRNQAP. The CDR3 reads CASSLPGGDERLFF. The DNA read from the CDR3 is TGTGCAAGCAGCTTACCAGGGGGCGACGAAAGATTATTT.

Regarding this clone: Mouse gene names and germline throughout. The read terminates 1 residue before the CDR3 end, so the remaining end is supplied by the germline J gene. J is TRBJ1-1 and V is TRBV26; 11 positions match TRBD1. The CDR3 consists of 14 residues. The ends lost 6 bases at V and 4 bases at J; junction bases unmatched: 4. Germline CDR1 KGHPV, CDR2 FQNQEV (reference sequence). The CDR3 reads CASSPGQGGTEVFF. The part of the CDR3 DNA that was read is TGTGCCAGCAGCCCGGGACAGGGGGGCACAGAAGTCTTC.

In its sample, this clone was seen a few times. Mouse gene names apply. From the germline J gene comes the end of the CDR3, since the read stops 1 residue before it. This chain links TRBV2 with TRBJ2-5; the D is unclear. The CDR3 spans 13 residues. V was cut by 5 bases and J by 6 bases, with 12 bases left in between. Germline CDR1 and CDR2: LGHNA and YSYQKL. The CDR3 protein is CASSVGSGDTQYF. The DNA read from the CDR3 is TGTGCCAGCAGCGTAGGATCCGGGGACACCCAGTAC. Full variable domain (missing parts from reference TRBV2 and TRBJ2-5): DPKIIQKPKYLVAVTGSEKILICEQYLGHNAMYWYRQSAKKPLEFMFSYSYQKLMDNQTASSRFQPQSSKKNHLDLQITALKPDDSATYFCASSVGSGDTQYFGPGTRLLVL.

Comments on this clone: The genes and germline here are from mouse. From the germline J gene comes the end of the CDR3, since the read stops 1 residue before it. The chain couples TRBV16 to TRBJ2-5; D may match TRBD1 or TRBD2 (5 bases each). V was cut by 1 base and J by 6 bases, with 5 bases left in between. This CDR3 is 12 amino acids long. Per germline, CDR1 SGHSA and CDR2 FRNQAP. The DNA read from the CDR3 is TGTGCAAGCAGCTTAGGGGGCGACACCCAGTAC. It translates to CASSLGGDTQY. The CDR3 as a whole reads CASSLGGDTQYF.

A remark on this clone: The germline and genes are mouse ones. The read terminates 1 residue before the CDR3 end, so the remaining end is supplied by the germline J gene. The J gene is TRBJ2-7, the V gene TRBV19, with 11 positions matching TRBD2. Trimming removed 7 bases from V and 0 bases from J; junction bases left unmatched: 3. The CDR3 contains 14 residues. From germline, CDR1 is FNHDT and CDR2 SITEND (reference sequence). The part of the CDR3 DNA that was read is TGTGCCAGCCGGACTGGGGGGTCCTCCTATGAACAGTAC. This encodes CASRTGGSSYEQY. In full, the CDR3 reads CASRTGGSSYEQYF.

Regarding this clone: Genes here carry mouse names. Sequencing ends 1 residue short of the CDR3 end; the germline J gene provides the rest. This chain connects TRBV23 to TRBJ1-4; no check of the table's D call, TRBD1, against the DNA was made. Per germline, CDR1 KGHTA and CDR2 FQNQQP. The CDR3 has 16 amino acids. The CDR3 spells CSSSQSGQGANERLFF. The part of the CDR3 DNA that was read is TGCTCCAGCAGTCAATCGGGACAGGGTGCCAACGAAAGATTATTT.